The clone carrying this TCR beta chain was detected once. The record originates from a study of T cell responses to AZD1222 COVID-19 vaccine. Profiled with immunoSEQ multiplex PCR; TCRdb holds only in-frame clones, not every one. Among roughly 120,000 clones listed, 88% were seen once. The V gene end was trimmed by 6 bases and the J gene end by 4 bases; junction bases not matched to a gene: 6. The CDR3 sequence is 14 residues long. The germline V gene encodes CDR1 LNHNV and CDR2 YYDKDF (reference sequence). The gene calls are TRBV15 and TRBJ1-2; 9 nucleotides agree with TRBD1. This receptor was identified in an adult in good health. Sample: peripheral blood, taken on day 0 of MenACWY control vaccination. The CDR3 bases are TGTGCCACCAGTAAACAGGGGGCTGCCTATGGCTACACCTTC. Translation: CATSKQGAAYGYTF.